This record concerns one T cell receptor beta chain sequence. This clonotype was seen only a few times. There is no known antigen for this receptor. Within one base of it there is no much larger clone, and no base qualities were kept. The sample is drawn from a study of blood T cells in healthy people across ages (dated by TCRdb to between 2015 and 2017). Regarding the research as a whole: In model experiments, template switching captured about one uniquely barcoded TCR beta cDNA molecule for every two T cells. To track age-related changes in TCR beta repertoire diversity, the study relied on deep sequencing normalized with unique cDNA molecular identifiers. The donors were divided into four age groups: young (average approximately 15 years), middle-aged (roughly 42), aged (approximately 64) and long-lived (roughly 82). Donors of different ages were randomly distributed across sequencing lanes to avoid experimental bias. Using the same blood draw, the study looked at two additional independent replicas of 1 million unique cDNA reads for two donors, one aged 18 to 30 and the other aged 80 or older. Results and caveats for the whole study, not just this receptor: Observed TCR beta diversity per million T cells fell roughly linearly with age, and a significant reduction was already apparent by age around 40. Conclusive comparison of naive and antigen-experienced compartments was prevented by the profiling of bulk unsorted PBMCs. Estimates of total diversity from one million sequenced T cells were regarded as lower bounds and underestimates. A strong correlation was found between observed TCR beta diversity and the percentage of naive T cells measured by flow cytometry. Donor CMV infection status was unknown, potentially confounding age-related changes in expanded clonotypes. Compared with the aged group, more naive CD4+ T cells, fewer expanded clones and increased TCR diversity were shown by the long-lived group, suggesting age selection.

Systemically healthy Caucasian individuals from Russia, around 38 in total and aged about 6 to 90 years, were included as donors. About 9.1 milliliters of peripheral blood were collected from each donor into EDTA-treated Vacutainer tubes. Ficoll-Paque density-gradient centrifugation was used to isolate PBMCs, with at least 6 million obtained per sample. Total RNA was extracted from PBMCs with Trizol reagent, with at least 6 micrograms obtained per sample. For every donor, flow cytometry on a PBMC aliquot measured the percentage of naive CD45RAhigh/CD27high T cells. The library came from 5' RACE. TCRdb shows the sequencer as Illumina HiSeq 2500. A second PCR of roughly 7 to 11 cycles was run with a J-beta primer mix and a sample-barcoded 5' primer. Each TCR beta cDNA molecule received a unique molecular identifier from a template-switch 5' adaptor carrying 12 random nucleotides. Each sample yielded at least 3 million CDR3-containing paired-end reads. The Mint cDNA synthesis kit, primed by a TRBC-specific oligonucleotide, was used to synthesize first-strand cDNA from all RNA. All cDNA was treated with uracil-DNA glycosylase and then went through a first 18-cycle PCR with the universal primers M1SS and BC2_uni_R. The authors' pipeline ran thus. For normalization, 1 million high-quality reads were randomly selected from each sample, with every read carrying a distinct molecular identifier. Reads with shared molecular identifiers were discarded instead of being binned into consensus sequences. CDR3 identification, clonotype clustering and error correction used MiTCR with a Q25 quality threshold and the strictest error-elimination algorithm. A nonparametric unseen species model with Euler transformation was used to estimate lower-bound total TCR beta diversity. TCRdb applied fastp at Q25 and MiXCR to the public reads, then kept only in-frame beta chains. Rows with one shared CDR3 protein collapse into an entry with the most common genes and DNA. TCRdb's processing, not the authors', yielded these V and J calls. The sample table records roughly 1.6 million distinct CDR3 sequences; roughly 30% of these occur just once. 11% of the sample rests with the top ten.

Including the terminal cysteine and phenylalanine, the CDR3 comprises 16 residues. Only the CDR3 region is kept as DNA, spanning 48 bases read in frame from base 1. Relative to germline, V is 2 bases shorter and J is 2 bases shorter, with 16 bases between their ends. The CDR1 and CDR2 encoded by the germline V gene are MGHRA and YSYEKL. The sample consisted of blood. The receptor was derived from a woman aged 25-40 years in good health. This chain is built from TRBV4-1 and TRBJ2-7; matching of 6 bases hints at TRBD1 as the D gene. The DNA is as follows: TGCGCCAGCAGCCAACAACCACAGGGTCGGACCTACGAGCAGTACTTC. It is translated as CASSQQPQGRTYEQYF.